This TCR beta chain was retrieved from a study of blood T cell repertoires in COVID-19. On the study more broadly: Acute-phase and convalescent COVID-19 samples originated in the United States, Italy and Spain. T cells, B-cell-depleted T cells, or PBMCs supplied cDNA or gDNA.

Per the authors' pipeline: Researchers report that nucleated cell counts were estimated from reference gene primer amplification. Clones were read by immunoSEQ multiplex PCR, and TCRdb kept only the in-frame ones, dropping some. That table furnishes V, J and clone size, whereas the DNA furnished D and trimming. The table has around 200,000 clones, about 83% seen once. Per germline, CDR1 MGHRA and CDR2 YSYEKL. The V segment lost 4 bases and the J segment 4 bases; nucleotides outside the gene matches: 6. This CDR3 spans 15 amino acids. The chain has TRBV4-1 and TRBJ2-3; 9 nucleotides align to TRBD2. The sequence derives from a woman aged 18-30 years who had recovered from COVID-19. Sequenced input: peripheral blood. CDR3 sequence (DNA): TGCGCCAGCAGCCTTATAGCGGGAGAAGCAGATACGCAGTATTTT. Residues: CASSLIAGEADTQYF.